These T cell receptor beta chains were read from a single sample in a study of blood T cell repertoires in COVID-19. Here immunoSEQ multiplex PCR was the method, and the copy in TCRdb shows in-frame clones only, minus some. This table has about 160,000 clones, 85% to 90% appearing once. Input material: peripheral blood. Every receptor here comes from a man between 18 and 35 years old with COVID-19, enrolled during active disease. Each CDR3 is given with its conserved first and last residue. A D gene is named only where the DNA matches it firmly. Not all rows give a size; the values are once, few, many and, for expanded clones, a class.

j_gene: TRBJ2-7
abundance: .
v_gene: TRBV7-2
d_gene: TRBD2
CDR3aa: CASSLAGLADYEQYF
CDR3nt: TGTGCCAGCAGCTTAGCGGGCCTAGCGGACTACGAGCAGTACTTC

j_gene: TRBJ2-7
abundance: .
v_gene: TRBV27
d_gene: TRBD2
CDR3aa: CASSLLADYEQYF
CDR3nt: TGTGCCAGCAGTTTACTAGCGGACTACGAGCAGTACTTC

j_gene: TRBJ1-6
abundance: .
v_gene: TRBV13
d_gene: .
CDR3aa: CASSLGEGAGRNSPLHF
CDR3nt: TGTGCCAGCAGCTTAGGCGAAGGGGCGGGAAGAAATTCACCCCTCCACTTT

j_gene: TRBJ2-7
abundance: .
v_gene: TRBV10-3
d_gene: TRBD2
CDR3aa: CAISAGTTSGEQYF
CDR3nt: TGTGCCATCAGTGCGGGGACTACCTCCGGGGAGCAGTACTTC

j_gene: TRBJ2-5
abundance: .
v_gene: TRBV7-8
d_gene: .
CDR3aa: CASSLEGRKAETQYF
CDR3nt: TGTGCCAGCAGCCTAGAGGGGCGGAAAGCCGAGACCCAGTACTTC

j_gene: TRBJ2-3
abundance: .
v_gene: TRBV11-3
d_gene: .
CDR3aa: CASSMGRGSDTQYF
CDR3nt: TGTGCCAGCAGCATGGGTAGGGGTTCAGATACGCAGTATTTT

j_gene: TRBJ2-1
abundance: once
v_gene: TRBV6-5
d_gene: TRBD1
CDR3aa: CASILSGTGMNEQFF
CDR3nt: TGTGCCAGCATTCTTTCCGGGACAGGCATGAATGAGCAGTTCTTC

j_gene: TRBJ1-1
abundance: .
v_gene: TRBV4-1
d_gene: .
CDR3aa: CASSQGPTGNTEAFF
CDR3nt: TGCGCCAGCAGCCAAGGGCCGACAGGGAACACTGAAGCTTTCTTT

j_gene: TRBJ2-1
abundance: .
v_gene: TRBV6-5
d_gene: TRBD1
CDR3aa: CASSPGQISYNEQFF
CDR3nt: TGTGCCAGCAGCCCGGGACAGATCAGCTACAATGAGCAGTTCTTC

j_gene: TRBJ2-7
abundance: .
v_gene: TRBV27
d_gene: .
CDR3aa: CASSYRGSYEQYF
CDR3nt: TGTGCCAGCAGTTACCGGGGTTCCTACGAGCAGTACTTC

j_gene: TRBJ2-7
abundance: .
v_gene: TRBV7-2
d_gene: .
CDR3aa: CASSLNTRYEQYF
CDR3nt: TGTGCCAGCAGCTTAAATACACGCTACGAGCAGTACTTC

j_gene: TRBJ1-2
abundance: .
v_gene: TRBV6-1
d_gene: .
CDR3aa: CASSEWGRSYTF
CDR3nt: TGTGCCAGCAGTGAATGGGGCAGGAGTTACACCTTC

j_gene: TRBJ1-2
abundance: .
v_gene: TRBV28
d_gene: TRBD1
CDR3aa: CASSSGQGGHGYTF
CDR3nt: TGTGCCAGCAGTTCCGGACAGGGAGGGCATGGCTACACCTTC

j_gene: TRBJ1-1
abundance: .
v_gene: TRBV11-2
d_gene: .
CDR3aa: CASSRGTEAFF
CDR3nt: TGTGCCAGCAGCCGAGGGACAGAAGCTTTCTTT

j_gene: TRBJ2-3
abundance: .
v_gene: TRBV11-2
d_gene: .
CDR3aa: CASSPPPRGLDTQYF
CDR3nt: TGTGCCAGCAGCCCCCCCCCGCGGGGCCTAGATACGCAGTATTTT

j_gene: TRBJ1-1
abundance: .
v_gene: TRBV5-4
d_gene: TRBD1
CDR3aa: CASSSRDRGDGTEAFF
CDR3nt: TGTGCCAGCAGCTCCCGGGACAGGGGGGACGGCACTGAAGCTTTCTTT

j_gene: TRBJ2-1
abundance: .
v_gene: TRBV9
d_gene: .
CDR3aa: CASSSQRGQKFF
CDR3nt: TGTGCCAGCAGCTCCCAGAGGGGACAAAAGTTCTTC

j_gene: TRBJ2-3
abundance: .
v_gene: TRBV7-2
d_gene: .
CDR3aa: CASSLTRWTDTQYF
CDR3nt: TGTGCCAGCAGCCTCACTCGTTGGACAGATACGCAGTATTTT

j_gene: TRBJ2-7
abundance: .
v_gene: TRBV2
d_gene: .
CDR3aa: CASRNTMDREGGGTVYEQYF
CDR3nt: TGTGCCAGCAGGAACACAATGGACAGGGAGGGTGGGGGTACAGTCTACGAGCAGTACTTC

j_gene: TRBJ2-2
abundance: few
v_gene: TRBV6-4
d_gene: TRBD1
CDR3aa: CASAPGQETTGELFF
CDR3nt: TGTGCCAGCGCGCCGGGACAGGAAACCACCGGGGAGCTGTTTTTT

j_gene: TRBJ1-5
abundance: .
v_gene: TRBV5-6
d_gene: TRBD1
CDR3aa: CASSYGQGSSQPQHF
CDR3nt: TGTGCCAGCAGCTACGGACAGGGGTCTAGTCAGCCCCAGCATTTT

j_gene: TRBJ2-7
abundance: .
v_gene: TRBV27
d_gene: TRBD1
CDR3aa: CASSSLETGGRTYEQYF
CDR3nt: TGTGCCAGCAGTTCACTGGAGACAGGGGGGAGGACCTACGAGCAGTACTTC

j_gene: TRBJ1-1
abundance: .
v_gene: TRBV28
d_gene: .
CDR3aa: CASSLSDRMNTEAFF
CDR3nt: TGTGCCAGCAGTTTGAGCGACAGGATGAACACTGAAGCTTTCTTT

j_gene: TRBJ2-3
abundance: .
v_gene: TRBV3-1/TRBV3-2
d_gene: .
CDR3aa: CASSPEPLAVSQYF
CDR3nt: TGTGCCAGCAGCCCCGAACCTCTGGCGGTCTCGCAGTATTTT

j_gene: TRBJ1-5
abundance: .
v_gene: TRBV20-1
d_gene: TRBD1
CDR3aa: CSASLQGASQPQHF
CDR3nt: TGCAGTGCTAGTCTACAGGGGGCTTCGCAGCCCCAGCATTTT

j_gene: TRBJ2-1
abundance: .
v_gene: TRBV9
d_gene: .
CDR3aa: CASSVEGARNEQFF
CDR3nt: TGTGCCAGCAGCGTAGAAGGGGCTAGGAATGAGCAGTTCTTC

j_gene: TRBJ1-1
abundance: .
v_gene: TRBV6-5
d_gene: .
CDR3aa: CASAGIESTEAFF
CDR3nt: TGTGCCAGCGCAGGGATAGAAAGCACTGAAGCTTTCTTT

j_gene: TRBJ2-1
abundance: .
v_gene: TRBV7-2
d_gene: TRBD2
CDR3aa: CASVKSGGSSYNEQFF
CDR3nt: TGTGCCAGCGTGAAGTCGGGCGGGAGCTCCTACAATGAGCAGTTCTTC

j_gene: TRBJ2-5
abundance: once
v_gene: TRBV28
d_gene: .
CDR3aa: CASSLPGLKETQYF
CDR3nt: TGTGCCAGCAGTTTACCAGGGTTAAAAGAGACCCAGTACTTC